A selection of T cell receptor beta chains follows, all from one sample in a study of cytomegalovirus exposure and HLA in healthy donors. Produced via immunoSEQ multiplex PCR; TCRdb's table is partial and in-frame only. The sample has 150,000 to 200,000 clones, over 80% seen once; the top ten hold approximately 1.5%. Sequenced material: PBMCs. The receptors originated from a woman aged 18-29 years in good health and CMV-seronegative. Both conserved end residues are part of each CDR3. Each record gives: J gene, V gene, clone size, D gene, CDR3 protein, CDR3 DNA. The D gene is left open where the match is weak. Size is omitted from some rows. Given values are once, few, many or a class for expanded clones.

TRBJ2-3 | TRBV5-4 | NA | NA | CASKMPGTDTQYF | TGTGCCAGCAAAATGCCGGGGACAGATACGCAGTATTTT
TRBJ1-1 | TRBV5-6 | NA | NA | CASSRGTLEAFF | TGTGCCAGCAGCCGTGGGACTTTGGAAGCTTTCTTT
TRBJ2-7 | TRBV13 | NA | NA | CASSLGPSYEQYF | TGTGCCAGCAGCTTAGGTCCGAGTTACGAGCAGTACTTC
TRBJ2-1 | TRBV5-1 | once | TRBD1 | CASSLGQGLYNEQFF | TGCGCCAGCAGCTTAGGACAGGGCCTCTACAATGAGCAGTTCTTC
TRBJ1-1 | TRBV19 | once | TRBD1 | CASNIRDRGLTEAFF | TGTGCCAGTAATATACGGGACAGGGGGCTCACTGAAGCTTTCTTT
TRBJ2-1 | TRBV27 | NA | NA | CASRSHLGDRNEQFF | TGTGCCAGCAGGTCCCACCTAGGGGATCGGAATGAGCAGTTCTTC
TRBJ2-1 | TRBV5-1 | NA | TRBD1 | CASSTGTGGKNEQFF | TGCGCCAGCAGTACTGGGACAGGGGGCAAGAATGAGCAGTTCTTC
TRBJ2-3 | TRBV19 | NA | TRBD1 | CASSIRTGVRDTQYF | TGTGCCAGTAGTATCCGGACAGGGGTACGAGATACGCAGTATTTT
TRBJ1-2 | TRBV7-9 | once | NA | CASSSRGATYGYTF | TGTGCCAGCAGCTCCAGGGGAGCTACCTATGGCTACACCTTC
TRBJ2-6 | TRBV6-1 | NA | NA | CASSEGDSGANVLTF | TGTGCCAGCAGTGAAGGAGACTCTGGGGCCAACGTCCTGACTTTC
TRBJ2-1 | TRBV11-2 | NA | TRBD2 | CASSLRSGGPTNEQFF | TGTGCCAGCAGCTTACGTAGCGGGGGGCCTACCAATGAGCAGTTCTTC
TRBJ2-1 | TRBV5-1 | NA | TRBD2 | CASSLVALAGGDEQFF | TGCGCCAGCAGCTTGGTTGCGCTAGCGGGGGGAGATGAGCAGTTCTTC
TRBJ2-3 | TRBV7-9 | NA | TRBD2 | CSSTLGLAGDTDTQYF | TGTTCCAGCACCCTAGGACTAGCGGGGGACACAGATACGCAGTATTTT
TRBJ1-2 | TRBV10-2 | NA | NA | CASSEPRGSYGYTF | TGCGCCAGCAGTGAACCACGAGGATCCTATGGCTACACCTTC
TRBJ2-7 | TRBV9 | NA | TRBD1 | CASSSQWGTGASYEQYF | TGTGCCAGCAGCTCCCAGTGGGGGACAGGGGCTTCCTACGAGCAGTACTTC
TRBJ2-7 | TRBV30 | NA | TRBD1 | CAWSKGQIYEQYF | TGTGCCTGGAGTAAGGGACAGATATACGAGCAGTACTTC
TRBJ2-1 | TRBV18 | NA | NA | CASSPNGNNEQFF | TGTGCCAGCTCACCAAACGGGAACAATGAGCAGTTCTTC
TRBJ1-5 | TRBV15 | NA | NA | CATSREGGNGNQPQHF | TGTGCCACCAGCAGAGAAGGGGGAAATGGCAATCAGCCCCAGCATTTT
TRBJ1-4 | TRBV29-1 | NA | NA | CSVARGTFDEKLFF | TGCAGCGTTGCTCGAGGGACATTCGATGAAAAACTGTTTTTT
TRBJ2-5 | TRBV7-9 | NA | NA | CASSLGFEVGQQETQYF | TGTGCCAGCAGCTTAGGATTTGAGGTGGGGCAACAAGAGACCCAGTACTTC
TRBJ1-3 | TRBV4-1 | NA | NA | CASSPTQSSGNTIYF | TGCGCCAGCAGCCCTACACAGAGCTCTGGAAACACCATATATTTT
TRBJ2-5 | TRBV7-2 | NA | TRBD2 | CASSLAQPTPGLAGGQETRYF | TGTGCCAGCAGCTTAGCCCAGCCCACTCCGGGACTAGCGGGGGGGCAAGAGACCCGGTACTTC
TRBJ1-1 | TRBV6-5 | NA | NA | CASSSRVEAFF | TGTGCCAGCAGTTCCCGAGTTGAAGCTTTCTTT
TRBJ1-2 | TRBV29-1 | NA | TRBD1 | CSVLGGMGGYTF | TGCAGCGTCCTAGGGGGCATGGGGGGCTACACCTTC
TRBJ1-1 | TRBV19 | NA | NA | CASSMGTGGLNTEAFF | TGTGCCAGTAGTATGGGGACGGGAGGCCTGAACACTGAAGCTTTCTTT
TRBJ1-1 | TRBV30 | NA | NA | CAWATGLNTEAFF | TGTGCCTGGGCAACAGGGCTGAACACTGAAGCTTTCTTT
TRBJ2-7 | TRBV14 | few | TRBD1 | CASSQGTGLYEQYF | TGTGCCAGCAGCCAGGGGACAGGGTTATACGAGCAGTACTTC
TRBJ1-2 | TRBV30 | once | NA | CAWSVQLYGYTF | TGTGCCTGGAGTGTACAGTTATATGGCTACACCTTC
TRBJ2-5 | TRBV28 | NA | NA | CASSWPGSQYF | TGTGCCAGCAGTTGGCCGGGGAGCCAGTACTTC
TRBJ1-5 | TRBV6-6 | few | TRBD1 | CASSSQGPSYQPQHF | TGTGCCAGCAGTTCACAGGGGCCGTCGTATCAGCCCCAGCATTTT
TRBJ1-1 | TRBV30 | NA | TRBD1 | CAWSPGTAKAEAFF | TGTGCCTGGAGTCCCGGGACAGCGAAGGCTGAAGCTTTCTTT
TRBJ2-7 | TRBV5-6 | NA | NA | CVSSPRKLSGEQYF | TGTGTCAGCAGCCCGAGGAAGTTATCGGGGGAGCAGTACTTC
TRBJ1-1 | TRBV7-8 | few | NA | CASSLVGGPSAFF | TGTGCCAGCAGCTTAGTCGGCGGGCCTAGCGCTTTCTTT
TRBJ1-5 | TRBV6-1 | NA | TRBD1 | CASSSGQGVQPQHF | TGTGCCAGCAGTTCAGGGCAGGGGGTACAGCCCCAGCATTTT
TRBJ1-1 | TRBV18 | NA | NA | CASSKFRGRGSNAITEAFF | TGTGCCAGCTCCAAATTTCGTGGACGGGGTAGTAATGCTATCACTGAAGCTTTCTTT
TRBJ1-5 | TRBV2 | NA | NA | CATQGERNQPQHF | TGTGCCACACAGGGTGAGCGGAATCAGCCCCAGCATTTT
TRBJ2-7 | TRBV7-6 | NA | TRBD1 | CASSLRQGDEQYF | TGTGCCAGCAGCTTAAGACAGGGAGACGAGCAGTACTTC
TRBJ2-5 | TRBV6-5 | once | NA | CASSVKLETQYF | TGTGCCAGCAGTGTTAAGCTGGAGACCCAGTACTTC
TRBJ2-7 | TRBV11-3 | NA | NA | CASSLTRAYEQYF | TGTGCCAGCAGCTTAACTAGGGCCTACGAGCAGTACTTC
TRBJ1-5 | TRBV18 | few | TRBD1 | CASSPVQGTSNQPQHF | TGTGCCAGCTCACCCGTACAGGGGACGAGCAATCAGCCCCAGCATTTT
TRBJ2-3 | TRBV5-4 | NA | TRBD1 | CASSWGTAFTDTQYF | TGTGCCAGCAGCTGGGGGACAGCATTCACAGATACGCAGTATTTT
TRBJ1-5 | TRBV2 | NA | NA | CASSQTGRYQPQHF | TGTGCCAGCAGTCAGACAGGACGGTACCAGCCCCAGCATTTT
TRBJ1-4 | TRBV9 | NA | NA | CASSVGSPTNEKLFF | TGTGCCAGCAGCGTAGGTTCCCCTACCAATGAAAAACTGTTTTTT
TRBJ2-5 | TRBV19 | NA | TRBD1 | CASSIGTGGAETQYF | TGTGCCAGTAGTATCGGGACAGGGGGCGCAGAGACCCAGTACTTC
TRBJ1-4 | TRBV6-1 | NA | TRBD1 | CAGQGAINEKLFF | TGTGCCGGCCAGGGGGCAATTAATGAAAAACTGTTTTTT
TRBJ2-7 | TRBV11-3 | few | NA | CASSLLGGGSSYEQYF | TGTGCCAGCAGCTTATTAGGGGGGGGTAGCTCCTACGAGCAGTACTTC
TRBJ1-2 | TRBV28 | NA | TRBD1 | CASSSPPGTGGNYGYTF | TGTGCCAGCAGTTCCCCCCCCGGGACAGGGGGAAACTATGGCTACACCTTC
TRBJ1-1 | TRBV21-1 | NA | NA | CASSKCSGDVNTEAFF | TGTGCCAGCAGCAAATGTTCAGGGGATGTGAACACTGAAGCTTTCTTT